This is a list of T cell receptor beta chains from one sample in a study of T-cell memory formation after mild COVID-19. TCRdb passed the 5' RACE reads through MiXCR, listing each CDR3 protein once. This table holds 310,000 or so distinct CDR3 sequences, more than 15% found once. Sequencing used PBMCs or a T cell subset sorted from them (not recorded which). The receptors were sampled from a man aged 18 to 35 who had mild COVID-19 (a few samples of this study predate the infection). Cell type and time point are not known. CDR3s include the opening cysteine and the closing phenylalanine or tryptophan. D genes are given only for firm matches. Only some rows state a clone size, as once, few, many or a class for expanded clones.

TRBJ2-5 NA TRBV7-2 many CASSLELTWGTQYF TGTGCCAGCAGCTTAGAACTCACCTGGGGGACCCAGTACTTC
TRBJ1-6 NA TRBV5-1 few CASSLGFTQDNSPLHF TGCGCCAGCAGCTTAGGATTCACACAGGATAATTCACCCCTCCACTTT
TRBJ2-2 NA TRBV5-1 NA CASSPLAGDTTGELFF TGCGCCAGCAGTCCCCTTGCGGGCGATACCACCGGGGAGCTGTTTTTT
TRBJ1-1 NA TRBV5-1 few CASSLGTTNTEAFF TGCGCCAGCAGCTTGGGGACAACGAACACTGAAGCTTTCTTT
TRBJ2-7 TRBD1 TRBV29-1 NA CSVGDRGEQYF TGCAGCGTCGGGGACAGGGGCGAGCAGTACTTC
TRBJ1-3 NA TRBV9 few CASSVEGYSGNTIYF TGTGCCAGCAGCGTAGAAGGATACTCTGGAAACACCATATATTTT
TRBJ2-5 NA TRBV6-5 NA CASSYKEANSGQETQYF TGTGCCAGCAGTTACAAGGAGGCTAACAGCGGGCAAGAGACCCAGTACTTC
TRBJ1-2 NA TRBV4-1 NA CASSQDGGRGMTNYGYTF TGCGCCAGCAGCCAAGATGGGGGGCGCGGGATGACTAACTATGGCTACACCTTC
TRBJ1-4 NA TRBV6-6 few CASSYGQMINEKLFF TGTGCCAGCAGTTACGGACAGATGATTAATGAAAAACTGTTTTTT
TRBJ1-2 NA TRBV7-2 few CASSPGTTSFYGYTF TGTGCCAGCAGCCCGGGAACGACCTCGTTCTATGGCTACACCTTC
TRBJ1-4 NA TRBV10-3 NA CAISESGHEEKLFF TGTGCCATCAGTGAGTCGGGCCACGAGGAAAAACTGTTTTTT
TRBJ1-2 NA TRBV11-2 NA CASSLEHTYGYTF TGTGCCAGCAGCTTAGAGCACACGTATGGCTACACCTTC
TRBJ1-6 NA TRBV6-5 NA CASSYSGSPLHF TGTGCCAGCAGTTACTCGGGGTCACCCCTCCACTTT
TRBJ2-5 NA TRBV15 NA CATSRDHSQETQYF TGTGCCACCAGCAGAGATCACAGCCAAGAGACCCAGTACTTC
TRBJ1-4 NA TRBV27 NA CASSPRGGAGEKLFF TGTGCCAGCAGTCCCCGGGGAGGGGCTGGCGAAAAACTGTTTTTT
TRBJ2-5 TRBD2 TRBV7-2 NA CASSPTSGAQETQYF TGTGCCAGCAGCCCGACTAGCGGGGCCCAAGAGACCCAGTACTTC
TRBJ1-4 NA TRBV28 NA CASSSPAATNEKLFF TGTGCCAGCAGTTCCCCGGCAGCAACTAATGAAAAACTGTTTTTT
TRBJ2-7 NA TRBV7-2 few CASSYYSGPSYEQYF TGTGCCAGCAGTTATTATAGCGGCCCCTCCTACGAGCAGTACTTC
TRBJ2-2 NA TRBV9 few CASSTTLQLNTGELFF TGTGCCAGCAGCACAACCCTTCAGCTGAACACCGGGGAGCTGTTTTTT
TRBJ1-2 NA TRBV7-2 NA CASSPGSETYGYTF TGTGCCAGCAGCCCCGGGTCCGAAACCTATGGCTACACCTTC
TRBJ1-6 NA TRBV7-9 NA CASSLMGGSNSPLHF TGTGCCAGCAGCTTAATGGGGGGGAGCAATTCACCCCTCCACTTT
TRBJ2-3 TRBD2 TRBV7-3 few CASSFSGGALDTQYF TGTGCCAGCAGTTTCAGCGGGGGGGCCCTAGATACGCAGTATTTT
TRBJ2-3 TRBD2 TRBV20-1 NA CSARDGRGADTQYF TGCAGTGCTAGAGATGGTCGGGGGGCAGATACGCAGTATTTT
TRBJ1-1 NA TRBV5-1 NA CASSRQMNTEAFF TGCGCCAGCAGCCGACAGATGAACACTGAAGCTTTCTTT
TRBJ1-1 NA TRBV7-3 few CASSLGVSGPGGTEAFF TGTGCCAGCAGCTTAGGGGTGTCAGGTCCTGGAGGGACTGAAGCTTTCTTT
TRBJ2-7 NA TRBV18 NA CASSLNGGDTYEQYF TGTGCCAGCTCACTAAACGGCGGCGATACCTACGAGCAGTACTTC
TRBJ1-2 NA TRBV7-2 many CASSTPGQNYGYTF TGTGCCAGCAGTACCCCGGGACAAAACTATGGCTACACCTTC
TRBJ1-5 TRBD1 TRBV12-3/TRBV12-4 many CASTKGQVLEPQHF TGTGCCAGCACTAAAGGACAGGTTTTAGAGCCCCAGCATTTT
TRBJ1-4 NA TRBV7-9 NA CASSSLGHANEKLFF TGTGCCAGCAGCTCCCTTGGACACGCAAATGAAAAACTGTTTTTT
TRBJ1-6 NA TRBV29-1 many CSVGADRNSPLHF TGCAGCGTGGGGGCAGATAGAAATTCACCCCTCCACTTT
TRBJ1-3 NA TRBV6-5 few CASSYHERGNTIYF TGTGCCAGCAGTTACCACGAGAGAGGAAACACCATATATTTT
TRBJ1-5 NA TRBV7-9 NA CASSTTGDQPQHF TGTGCCAGCAGCACAACGGGAGATCAGCCCCAGCATTTT
TRBJ1-1 NA TRBV7-9 many CASSQTGTEAFF TGTGCCAGCAGCCAGACGGGGACTGAAGCTTTCTTT
TRBJ2-1 NA TRBV5-1 few CASSLEGRGVDEQFF TGCGCCAGCAGCTTGGAGGGTAGGGGGGTAGATGAGCAGTTCTTC
TRBJ1-1 TRBD1 TRBV28 NA CASSSWTGGYTEAFF TGTGCCAGCAGTTCCTGGACAGGGGGCTACACTGAAGCTTTCTTT
TRBJ1-2 NA TRBV12-5 few CASGLPRTVNHYGYTF TGTGCTAGTGGTTTGCCTAGGACAGTGAATCACTATGGCTACACCTTC
TRBJ2-2 NA TRBV10-3 many CAIRTQGEDGELFF TGTGCCATCAGGACACAGGGAGAGGACGGGGAGCTGTTTTTT
TRBJ1-1 NA TRBV29-1 few CSVETANTEAFF TGCAGCGTTGAGACAGCGAACACTGAAGCTTTCTTT
TRBJ1-2 NA TRBV7-8 NA CASSLGGHRHFGGEGYTF TGTGCCAGCAGCCTCGGGGGACATAGGCATTTCGGAGGGGAGGGCTACACCTTC
TRBJ2-5 NA TRBV19 few CASRGTSLETQYF TGTGCCAGCAGAGGGACATCCTTAGAGACCCAGTACTTC
TRBJ1-1 NA TRBV6-6 NA CASSYGSFSGTEAFF TGTGCCAGCAGTTACGGGTCGTTTAGTGGCACTGAAGCTTTCTTT
TRBJ2-7 TRBD2 TRBV7-2 NA CASSPWLGGEQYF TGTGCCAGCAGCCCCTGGTTGGGGGGGGAGCAGTACTTC
TRBJ2-5 NA TRBV7-9 NA CASNPTGIQETQYF TGTGCCAGCAACCCCACAGGGATCCAAGAGACCCAGTACTTC
TRBJ1-2 NA TRBV20-1 NA CSARDRAGNYGYTF TGCAGTGCTAGAGATCGAGCAGGGAACTATGGCTACACCTTC